This note documents a single T cell receptor beta chain sequence. Its cognate antigen is unknown. Researchers built TCR beta cDNA using 5'RACE template switching with UMIs. Reanalyzing the 5' RACE reads, TCRdb keeps one entry per CDR3 protein, without DNA. Recorded for this sample: more than 400,000 distinct CDR3 sequences. The germline V gene has CDR1 MNHEY and CDR2 SMNVEV (reference sequence). This CDR3 has 15 amino acids. The data derive from a study of T cells expressing NK-cell markers. Notes on the study in general: Six of the donors carried dominant NKG2C+ clonotypes that took up about 1.0-7.0% of their CD8+ T cells.

The TCR comes from a woman between 18 and 75 years old in good health. The V call is TRBV27, the J call TRBJ1-4; TCRdb's assignment of TRBD1 cannot be checked, as there is no DNA. The source material was blood T cells: a sorted CD56 or NKG2C T cell subset, CD4+ or CD8+ T cells, or bulk PBMC T cells (not recorded which). This chain's CDR3 is CASSFTGASNEKLFF.